This T cell receptor beta chain came from a study of blood T cell repertoires in COVID-19. Some clones are missing from TCRdb's copy, which holds only in-frame ones; the method was immunoSEQ multiplex PCR. In the table there are about 440,000 clones, roughly 88% of which are singletons. J was trimmed by 7 bases and V by 3 bases; bases with no gene match: 5. The CDR3 consists of 15 residues. Germline CDR1 reads SGHRS; CDR2 reads YFSETQ. The chain joins TRBV5-1 to TRBJ2-2, with 11 bases aligning to TRBD2. The clonotype originates from a woman aged 50 to 65 with COVID-19, enrolled during active disease. The sample taken for sequencing was peripheral blood. The CDR3: CASSSGLAGDGELFF. DNA for the CDR3: TGCGCCAGCAGCTCAGGACTAGCGGGTGACGGGGAGCTGTTTTTT.